This TCR beta chain was identified during a study of memory CD4+ T cells and cytomegalovirus serostatus. Study at large: Of the healthy Belgian adults, 9 or 10 were CMV seropositive and about 24 seronegative. Study-wide points: The CMV-associated TCR signature appears largely within the CD4+ memory repertoire.

Regarding this clone: Its antigen is not identified.

The sort gate was single viable CD3+CD4+CD8-CD45RO+ cells for memory CD4+ T cells. Trimming removed 2 bases at V and 7 bases at J, with 14 bases between. Germline V gene sequence: CDR1 SQVTM, CDR2 ANQGSEA. The CDR3 consists of 14 residues. The repertoire was sequenced with immunoSEQ multiplex PCR; TCRdb's copy has only in-frame clones and lacks some. The table has 45,000 or so clones, about four fifths seen once. This clonotype was sampled from an adult in good health and CMV-seronegative. The specimen sequenced was memory CD4+ T cells from blood. The chain is built from TRBV29-1 and TRBJ1-4; TRBD1 is a possible D gene (5 bases). The CDR3 DNA sequence: TGCAGCGTTGAATTAGGGCCAAGGGGTGAAAAACTGTTTTTT. This translates into CSVELGPRGEKLFF.